This is a list of T cell receptor beta chains from one sample in a study of response to subunit inactivated influenza vaccine. TCRdb redid the calling of the RT-PCR reads with MiXCR, one entry per CDR3 protein. The data hold about 830,000 distinct CDR3 sequences, with under 20% observed a single time. The sample in question was PBMCs from blood, obtained 5 days after vaccination. Receptor source: a man aged 45-65 years who received an inactivated influenza vaccine. CDR3s include the opening cysteine and the closing phenylalanine or tryptophan. D genes are given only for firm matches. The size field is filled for only some rows; it gives once, few, many or a size class.

>TRBV6-5|many|TRBJ2-5|TRBD2
TGTGCCAGCAGTTACTTTCGGGGGGGAGAGACCCAGTACTTC
CASSYFRGGETQYF
>TRBV11-2|few|TRBJ2-3|.
TGTGCCAGCAGCTTCCAAGAGGAGGGTACGCAGTATTTT
CASSFQEEGTQYF
>TRBV7-3|.|TRBJ2-1|.
TGTGCCAGCAGCTTAAGGAACCAGGGGAGTGAGCAGTTCTTC
CASSLRNQGSEQFF
>TRBV10-3|few|TRBJ2-7|.
TGTGCCATCAGTGAGTCGTCAGTCCAGGCGACTCCGGCTAGAGGTGCCTACGAGCAGTACTTC
CAISESSVQATPARGAYEQYF
>TRBV11-2|few|TRBJ2-7|TRBD1
TGTGCCAGCAGCGGGACAGGGGGCGTTGAGCAGTACTTC
CASSGTGGVEQYF
>TRBV4-2|few|TRBJ1-5|.
TGTGCCAGCAGCCAAGATTCGGCCAGGGAGGGCCAGCCCCAGCATTTT
CASSQDSAREGQPQHF
>TRBV7-2|few|TRBJ1-2|.
TGTGCCAGCAGCCCAGATTGGGTAGCTAACTATGGCTACACCTTC
CASSPDWVANYGYTF
>TRBV7-9|.|TRBJ2-5|TRBD1
TGTGCCAGCAGCCCCGGGACAGCACGAACCTTGGACTTC
CASSPGTARTLDF
>TRBV20-1|.|TRBJ2-7|TRBD2
TGCAGTGCAACGGGACTAGCGGGAGGACCGAGCTCCTACGAGCAGTACTTC
CSATGLAGGPSSYEQYF
>TRBV5-6|few|TRBJ2-3|TRBD1
TGTGCCAGCAGTCTATTGCCGGGACAGGACATCACAGATACGCAGTATTTT
CASSLLPGQDITDTQYF
>TRBV4-2|.|TRBJ2-5|.
TGTGCCAGCAGCCAAGATTTCGGGGGTGGGGAGACCCAGTACTTC
CASSQDFGGGETQYF